This T cell receptor (beta chain) was observed in a study of OX40 agonist ivuxolimab in advanced cancers. The overall study: Of mixed ages from about 20 to 90 and averaging approximately 60 years, the group was approximately 84% male. Of the patients, three showed partial responses, one with hepatocellular carcinoma and two with cutaneous melanoma. Findings of the study overall: No determination was made of the antigen specificity of the expanded peripheral T cells.

Cycle 7 day 1, cycle 4 day 1, and baseline were the timepoints at which blood was sampled. The assay was immunoSEQ multiplex PCR, and TCRdb's table has in-frame clones only and misses some. In the table there are approximately 67,000 clones, about four fifths of which are singletons. In germline, CDR1 is SGHNT, CDR2 YYREEE (reference sequence). The CDR3 contains 13 residues. Trimming stripped 1 base from V and 9 bases from J, with 13 bases between. About this clone itself: What it recognizes is unknown.

The chain joins TRBV5-4 to TRBJ1-1; no firm D call. This clonotype was sampled from an adult with an advanced solid tumor such as melanoma, head and neck, liver or kidney cancer. The sample consisted of CD4+ or CD8+ T cells sorted from blood, taken in a trial of the OX40 agonist ivuxolimab. DNA for the CDR3: TGTGCCAGCAGCTTGCGGAGGGATTATAAAGCTTTCTTT. Its translation: CASSLRRDYKAFF.